This T cell receptor beta chain was sequenced for a study of T cells in Graves' hyperthyroidism and ophthalmopathy. RNA transcripts yielded amplified TCR beta CDR3 regions. First-round RT-PCR targeting the TCR CDR3 was performed with the HTBI primer set. One entry per CDR3 protein, called by TCRdb with MiXCR from the multiplex PCR reads. The sample lists some 440,000 distinct CDR3 sequences; about a sixth were seen once. This clonotype was detected many times. V shed 6 bases, J shed 4 bases, and the junction held 3 bases outside the gene matches. The CDR3 is 15 residues long. This chain joins TRBV12-3 or TRBV12-4 and TRBJ2-1, with 13 positions matching TRBD2. The specimen sequenced was blood. This TCR came from a young woman with Graves' hyperthyroidism. The CDR3 here is CASSPGLAGYNEQFF. In nucleotides, the CDR3 is TGTGCCAGCAGCCCGGGACTAGCGGGGTACAATGAGCAGTTCTTC.